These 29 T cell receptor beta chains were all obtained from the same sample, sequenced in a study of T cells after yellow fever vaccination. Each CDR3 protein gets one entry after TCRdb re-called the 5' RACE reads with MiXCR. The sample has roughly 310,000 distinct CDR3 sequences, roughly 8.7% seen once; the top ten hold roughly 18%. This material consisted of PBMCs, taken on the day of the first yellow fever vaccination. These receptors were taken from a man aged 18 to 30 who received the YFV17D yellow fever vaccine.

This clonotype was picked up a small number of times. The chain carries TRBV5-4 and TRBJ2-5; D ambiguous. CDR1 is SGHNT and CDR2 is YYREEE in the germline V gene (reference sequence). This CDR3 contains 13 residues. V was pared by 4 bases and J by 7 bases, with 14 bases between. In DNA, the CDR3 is TGTGCCAGCAGCCCTCCTGATTATGGGACCCAGTACTTC. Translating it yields CASSPPDYGTQYF.

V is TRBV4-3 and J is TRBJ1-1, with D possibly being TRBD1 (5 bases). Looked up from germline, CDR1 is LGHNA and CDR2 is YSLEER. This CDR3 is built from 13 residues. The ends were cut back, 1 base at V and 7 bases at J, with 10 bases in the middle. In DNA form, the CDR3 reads TGCGCCAGCAGCCAAGGTCTGGGGCTTGAAGCTTTCTTT. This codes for CASSQGLGLEAFF.

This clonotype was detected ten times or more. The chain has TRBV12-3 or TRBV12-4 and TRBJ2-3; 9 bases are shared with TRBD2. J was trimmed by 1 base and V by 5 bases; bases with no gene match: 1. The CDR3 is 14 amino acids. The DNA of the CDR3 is TGTGCCAGCAGTCGGACTAGCGGCACAGATACGCAGTATTTT. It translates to CASSRTSGTDTQYF.

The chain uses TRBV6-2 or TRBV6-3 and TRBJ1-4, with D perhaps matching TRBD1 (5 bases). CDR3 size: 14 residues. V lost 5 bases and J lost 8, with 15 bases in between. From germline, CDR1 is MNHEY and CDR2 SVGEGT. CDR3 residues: CASSTPGRGEKLFF. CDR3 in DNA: TGTGCCAGCAGTACACCGGGACGTGGGGAAAAACTGTTTTTT.

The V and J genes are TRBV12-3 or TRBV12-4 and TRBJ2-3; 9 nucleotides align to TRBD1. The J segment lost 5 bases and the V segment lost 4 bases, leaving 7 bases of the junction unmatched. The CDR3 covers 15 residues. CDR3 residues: CASSSPGQGEDTQYF. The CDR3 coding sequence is TGTGCCAGCAGTTCTCCGGGACAGGGTGAAGATACGCAGTATTTT.

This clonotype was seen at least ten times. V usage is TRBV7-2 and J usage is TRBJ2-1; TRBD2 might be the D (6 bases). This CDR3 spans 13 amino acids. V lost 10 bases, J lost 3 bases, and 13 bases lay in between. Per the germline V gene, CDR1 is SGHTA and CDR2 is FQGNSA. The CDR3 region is CATAQDYYNEQFF. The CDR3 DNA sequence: TGTGCCACCGCCCAGGACTACTACAATGAGCAGTTCTTC.

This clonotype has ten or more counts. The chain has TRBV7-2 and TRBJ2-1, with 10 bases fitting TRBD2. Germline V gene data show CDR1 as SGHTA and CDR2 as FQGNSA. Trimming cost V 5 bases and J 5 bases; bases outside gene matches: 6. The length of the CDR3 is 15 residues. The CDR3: CASSRGTSANNEQFF. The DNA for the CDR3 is TGTGCCAGCAGCCGCGGGACTAGCGCTAACAATGAGCAGTTCTTC.

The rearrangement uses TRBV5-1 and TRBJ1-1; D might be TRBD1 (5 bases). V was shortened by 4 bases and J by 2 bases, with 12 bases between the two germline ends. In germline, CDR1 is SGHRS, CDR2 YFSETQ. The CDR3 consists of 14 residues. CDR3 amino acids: CASSETASNTEAFF. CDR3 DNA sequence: TGCGCCAGCAGCGAGACAGCTTCCAACACTGAAGCTTTCTTT.

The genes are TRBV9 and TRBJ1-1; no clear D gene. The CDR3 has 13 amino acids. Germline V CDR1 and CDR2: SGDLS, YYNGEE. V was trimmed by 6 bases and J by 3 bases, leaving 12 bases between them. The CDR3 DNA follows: TGTGCCAGCACTAGGGATTGGGACACTGAAGCTTTCTTT. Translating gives CASTRDWDTEAFF.

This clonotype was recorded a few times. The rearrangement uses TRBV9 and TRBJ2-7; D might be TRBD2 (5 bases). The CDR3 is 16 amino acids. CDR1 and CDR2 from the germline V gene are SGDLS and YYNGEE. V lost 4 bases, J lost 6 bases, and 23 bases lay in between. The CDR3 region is CASSPSSLDSLAEQYV. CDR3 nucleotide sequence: TGTGCCAGCAGCCCCTCCAGTTTGGACTCCTTAGCCGAGCAGTACGTC.

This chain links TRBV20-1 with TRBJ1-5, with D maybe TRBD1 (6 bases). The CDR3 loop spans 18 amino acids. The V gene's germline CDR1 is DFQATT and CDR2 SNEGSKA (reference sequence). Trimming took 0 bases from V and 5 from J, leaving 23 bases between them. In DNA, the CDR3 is TGCAGTGCTAGAGATTTGGCAGGGGAAGGCAGGGGCCATCAGCCCCAGCATTTT. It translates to CSARDLAGEGRGHQPQHF.

CDR3 residues: CASSRSGEQLYEQYF. The CDR3 DNA reads TGTGCCAGCAGCCGAAGCGGGGAGCAGCTTTACGAGCAGTACTTC. The chain recombines TRBV11-2 with TRBJ2-7; 7 nucleotides agree with TRBD2. The V gene end was trimmed by 5 bases and the J gene end by 4 bases; junction bases not matched to a gene: 11. CDR3 length equals 15 residues. Germline CDR1 and CDR2: SGHAT and FQNNGV.

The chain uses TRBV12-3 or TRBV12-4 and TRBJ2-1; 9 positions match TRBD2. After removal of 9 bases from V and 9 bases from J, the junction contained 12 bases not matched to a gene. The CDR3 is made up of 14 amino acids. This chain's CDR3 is CARGAASGDAEQFF. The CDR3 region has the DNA TGTGCCAGGGGAGCGGCTAGCGGGGACGCTGAGCAGTTCTTC.

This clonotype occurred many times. DNA for the CDR3: TGTGCCAGCAGGGGTGACAGAAGCTGGGGGGAAGCTTTCTTT. It is translated as CASRGDRSWGEAFF. V is TRBV7-3 and J is TRBJ1-1, with D possibly TRBD1 on 5 matching bases. Deletions cut 6 bases from V and 8 bases from J, with 19 bases between. Germline V gene sequence: CDR1 SGHTA, CDR2 FQGTGA. The CDR3 covers 14 residues.

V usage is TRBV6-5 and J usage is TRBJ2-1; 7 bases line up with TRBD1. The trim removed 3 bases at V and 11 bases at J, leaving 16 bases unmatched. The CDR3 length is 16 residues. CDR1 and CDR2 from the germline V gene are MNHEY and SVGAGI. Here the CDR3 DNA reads TGTGCCAGCAGTTATACACCGACCGGGACGAGGGGGCAGCAGTTCTTC. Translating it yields CASSYTPTGTRGQQFF.

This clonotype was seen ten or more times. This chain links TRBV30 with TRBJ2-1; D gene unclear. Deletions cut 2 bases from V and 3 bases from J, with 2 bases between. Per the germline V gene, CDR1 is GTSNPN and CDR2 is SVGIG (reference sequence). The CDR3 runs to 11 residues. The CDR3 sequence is CAWSFYNEQFF. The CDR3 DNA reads TGTGCCTGGAGTTTCTACAATGAGCAGTTCTTC.

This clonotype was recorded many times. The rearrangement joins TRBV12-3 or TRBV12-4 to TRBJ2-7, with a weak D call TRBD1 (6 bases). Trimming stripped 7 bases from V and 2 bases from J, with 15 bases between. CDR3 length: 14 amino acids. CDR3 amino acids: CASKPTGSPYEQYF. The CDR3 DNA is TGTGCCAGCAAACCTACAGGGAGCCCCTACGAGCAGTACTTC.

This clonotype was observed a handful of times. CDR3 sequence (DNA): TGTGCCAGCAGTGAAACACCAACCTACGAGCAGTACGTC. It codes for CASSETPTYEQYV. This chain uses TRBV2 with TRBJ2-7, with D unclear. The CDR3 extends over 13 amino acids. The V gene's germline CDR1 is SNHLY and CDR2 FYNNEI. Trimming left V 2 bases short and J 2 bases short, with 7 bases between.

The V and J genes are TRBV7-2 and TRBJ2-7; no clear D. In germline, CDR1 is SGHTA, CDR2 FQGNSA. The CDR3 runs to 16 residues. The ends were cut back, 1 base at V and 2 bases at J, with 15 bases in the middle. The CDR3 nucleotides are TGTGCCAGCAGCTTAGAAGTACATCCCGAAACCTACGAGCAGTACGTC. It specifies CASSLEVHPETYEQYV.

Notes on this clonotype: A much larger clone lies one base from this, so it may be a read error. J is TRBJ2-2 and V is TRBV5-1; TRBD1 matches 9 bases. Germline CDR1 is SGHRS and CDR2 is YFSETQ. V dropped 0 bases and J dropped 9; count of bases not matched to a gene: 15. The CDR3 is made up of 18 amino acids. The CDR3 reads CASSLAVSGTGRSRELFF. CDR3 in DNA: TGCGCCAGCAGCTTGGCCGTCTCCGGGACAGGGCGGTCCAGGGAGCTGTTTTTT.

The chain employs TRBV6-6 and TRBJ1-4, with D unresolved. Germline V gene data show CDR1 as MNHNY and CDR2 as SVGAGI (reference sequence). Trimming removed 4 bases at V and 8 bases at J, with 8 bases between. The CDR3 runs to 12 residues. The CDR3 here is CASSSPPEKLFF. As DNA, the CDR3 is TGTGCCAGCAGTTCCCCCCCCGAAAAACTGTTTTTT.

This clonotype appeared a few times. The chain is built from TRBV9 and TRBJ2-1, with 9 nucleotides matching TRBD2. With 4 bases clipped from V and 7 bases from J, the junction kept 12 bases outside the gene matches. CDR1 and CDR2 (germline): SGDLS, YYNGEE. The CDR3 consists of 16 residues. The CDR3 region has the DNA TGTGCCAGCAGCCCCACCGGGGCGGGGGGGAGTAATGAGCAGTTCTTC. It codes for CASSPTGAGGSNEQFF. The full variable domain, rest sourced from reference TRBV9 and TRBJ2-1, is DSGVTQTPKHLITATGQRVTLRCSPRSGDLSVYWYQQSLDQGLQFLIQYYNGEERAKGNILERFSAQQFPDLHSELNLSSLELGDSALYFCASSPTGAGGSNEQFFGPGTRLTVL.

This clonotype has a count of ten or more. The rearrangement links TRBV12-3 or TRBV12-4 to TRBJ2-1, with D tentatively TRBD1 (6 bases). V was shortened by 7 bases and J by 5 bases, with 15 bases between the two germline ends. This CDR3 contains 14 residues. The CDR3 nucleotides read TGTGCCAGCAACCTCCAGGACAGACACAATGAGCAGTTCTTC. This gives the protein CASNLQDRHNEQFF.

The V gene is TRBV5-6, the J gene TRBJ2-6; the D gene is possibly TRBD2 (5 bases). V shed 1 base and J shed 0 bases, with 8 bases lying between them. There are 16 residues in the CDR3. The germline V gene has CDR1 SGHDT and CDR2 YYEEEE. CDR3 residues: CASSLRGFSGANVLTF. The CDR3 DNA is TGTGCCAGCAGCTTGCGGGGTTTCTCTGGGGCCAACGTCCTGACTTTC.

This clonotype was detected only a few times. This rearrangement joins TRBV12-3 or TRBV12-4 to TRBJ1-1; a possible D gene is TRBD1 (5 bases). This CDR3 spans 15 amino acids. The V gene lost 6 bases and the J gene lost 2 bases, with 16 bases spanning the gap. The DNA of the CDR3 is TGTGCCAGCAGCCTAAATCATGACAGTAACACTGAAGCTTTCTTT. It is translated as CASSLNHDSNTEAFF.

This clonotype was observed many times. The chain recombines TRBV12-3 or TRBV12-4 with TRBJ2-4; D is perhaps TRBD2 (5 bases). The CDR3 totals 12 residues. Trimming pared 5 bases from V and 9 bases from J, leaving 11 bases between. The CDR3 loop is CASSTGMGIQYF. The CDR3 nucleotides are TGTGCCAGCAGTACCGGGATGGGCATTCAGTACTTC.

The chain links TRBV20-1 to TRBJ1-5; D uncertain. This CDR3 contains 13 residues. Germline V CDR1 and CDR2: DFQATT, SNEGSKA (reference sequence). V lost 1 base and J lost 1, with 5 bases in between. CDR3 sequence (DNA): TGCAGTGCTAGAGTGGACAGCAATCAGCCCCAGCATTTT. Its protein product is CSARVDSNQPQHF.

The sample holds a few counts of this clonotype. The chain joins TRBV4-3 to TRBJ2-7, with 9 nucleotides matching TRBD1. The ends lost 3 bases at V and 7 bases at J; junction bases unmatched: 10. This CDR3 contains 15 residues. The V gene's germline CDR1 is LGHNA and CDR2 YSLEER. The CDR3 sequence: CASSHGDRAFSEQYF. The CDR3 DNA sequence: TGCGCCAGCAGCCACGGGGACAGGGCCTTTTCTGAGCAGTACTTC.

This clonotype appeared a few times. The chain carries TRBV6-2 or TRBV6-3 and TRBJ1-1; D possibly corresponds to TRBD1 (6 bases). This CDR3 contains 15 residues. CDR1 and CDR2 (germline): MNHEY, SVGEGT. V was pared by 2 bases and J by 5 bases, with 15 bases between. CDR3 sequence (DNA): TGTGCCAGCAGTTACGTGAGGGGGAGGTTTACTGAAGCTTTCTTT. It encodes CASSYVRGRFTEAFF.